Described below is a single T cell receptor beta chain sequence and its context. Its antigen is unidentified. Using immunoSEQ multiplex PCR, the repertoire was profiled, and TCRdb retains in-frame clones only, with some absent. Among a few hundred thousand clones listed, around 86% were seen once. This entry comes from a study of shared clonotypes between healthy human individuals. Whole-study results and caveats: For naive CD4 cells, roughly 4.6% of clonotypes were shared across a handful of donors.

The donor population consisted of healthy HIV-negative adults with no recent acute infections or vaccinations. V lost 0 bases to trimming and J lost 8 bases, with 10 bases between them. CDR1 is PRHDT, CDR2 FYEKMQ, per germline (reference sequence). This CDR3 contains 13 residues. The chain recombines TRBV13 with TRBJ1-2, with D uncertain. The receptor was derived from a man aged 18 to 29 in good health. The sample taken for sequencing was memory CD8+ T cells sorted from blood. Described subset: CD45RO+ cells pooled with CCR7-negative TemRA cells. CDR3 bases: TGTGCCAGCAGCTTAGGCGGGATGGGCGGCTACACCTTC. Its translation is CASSLGGMGGYTF.